These T cell receptor beta chains were read from a single sample in a study of OX40 agonist ivuxolimab in advanced cancers. TCRdb's copy holds only in-frame clones and misses some; the assay was immunoSEQ multiplex PCR. The data contain about 50,000 clones, around four fifths of them singletons. The sequencing here drew on CD4+ or CD8+ T cells sorted from blood, taken in a trial of the OX40 agonist ivuxolimab. These receptors came from an adult with an advanced solid tumor such as melanoma, head and neck, liver or kidney cancer. CDR3s include the opening cysteine and the closing phenylalanine or tryptophan. A D gene is named only where the DNA matches it firmly. Only some rows state a clone size, as once, few, many or a class for expanded clones.

size,V,J,D,CDR3,DNA
NA,TRBV7-9,TRBJ2-3,TRBD2,CASSFSAAGWRGNTQYF,TGTGCCAGCAGCTTCTCGGCAGCGGGATGGAGAGGGAATACGCAGTATTTT
NA,TRBV7-2,TRBJ2-5,NA,CASSLAQQETQYF,TGTGCCAGCAGCTTAGCCCAGCAAGAGACCCAGTACTTC
NA,TRBV28,TRBJ2-1,TRBD2,CASRSPGLAGGEQFF,TGTGCCAGCAGGTCACCGGGACTAGCGGGAGGTGAGCAGTTCTTC
NA,TRBV9,TRBJ2-2,TRBD2,CASSVAGLEAGELFF,TGTGCCAGCAGCGTAGCGGGACTAGAGGCCGGGGAGCTGTTTTTT
NA,TRBV14,TRBJ1-5,NA,CASSPDLNQPQHF,TGTGCCAGCAGCCCAGACCTAAATCAGCCCCAGCATTTT
NA,TRBV11-2,TRBJ2-3,TRBD2,CASSVQGLAGADTQYF,TGTGCCAGCAGCGTTCAGGGACTAGCGGGAGCAGATACGCAGTATTTT
NA,TRBV15,TRBJ2-1,NA,CATSPIRGGTGNEQFF,TGTGCCACCAGCCCTATAAGGGGGGGGACGGGCAATGAGCAGTTCTTC
NA,TRBV5-1,TRBJ2-5,NA,CASSHKGGVGETQYF,TGCGCCAGCAGTCACAAGGGGGGAGTGGGAGAGACCCAGTACTTC
NA,TRBV5-4,TRBJ2-5,NA,CASSHQLGETQYF,TGTGCCAGCAGCCATCAACTAGGCGAGACCCAGTACTTC
NA,TRBV20-1,TRBJ2-1,NA,CSAGAEEEQFF,TGCAGTGCTGGAGCGGAGGAGGAGCAGTTCTTC
NA,TRBV6-5,TRBJ1-1,NA,CANGGSNTEAFF,TGTGCCAATGGGGGTTCAAACACTGAAGCTTTCTTT
NA,TRBV29-1,TRBJ2-5,NA,CSVEVTGSETQYF,TGCAGCGTGGAGGTCACAGGTTCAGAGACCCAGTACTTC
NA,TRBV5-6,TRBJ1-1,NA,CASSPGGRGNTEAFF,TGTGCCAGCAGCCCGGGCGGCAGGGGCAACACTGAAGCTTTCTTT
NA,TRBV6-5,TRBJ2-1,NA,CASIPPLANEQFF,TGTGCCAGTATACCACCCTTAGCAAATGAGCAGTTCTTC
few,TRBV9,TRBJ1-4,NA,CASSVGGARVNEKLFF,TGTGCCAGCAGCGTAGGGGGGGCGCGAGTTAATGAAAAACTGTTTTTT
NA,TRBV6-6,TRBJ1-2,TRBD1,CASSGGQGTYGYTF,TGTGCCAGCTCGGGAGGACAGGGGACCTATGGCTACACCTTC
NA,TRBV11-2,TRBJ2-3,NA,CASRGGWGQRTDTQYF,TGTGCCAGCCGTGGGGGGTGGGGGCAGAGGACAGATACGCAGTATTTT
NA,TRBV5-1,TRBJ1-1,NA,CASSLVAGGYTEAFF,TGCGCCAGCAGCTTGGTTGCGGGGGGTTACACTGAAGCTTTCTTT
NA,TRBV5-8,TRBJ1-5,TRBD1,CASSTTQGVSNQPQHF,TGTGCCAGCAGCACAACACAGGGGGTTAGCAATCAGCCCCAGCATTTT
NA,TRBV20-1,TRBJ2-5,NA,CSARSEETQYF,TGCAGTGCTAGGAGTGAAGAGACCCAGTACTTC
NA,TRBV10-3,TRBJ1-1,TRBD1,CAIGLNSGQANTEAFF,TGTGCCATCGGCTTAAACTCGGGACAGGCGAACACTGAAGCTTTCTTT
NA,TRBV10-1,TRBJ2-1,NA,CASSEGSFNEQFF,TGCGCCAGCAGTGAGGGGTCGTTCAATGAGCAGTTCTTC
NA,TRBV4-1,TRBJ1-1,TRBD1,CASSQWTGGANTEAFF,TGCGCCAGCAGCCAATGGACAGGGGGCGCGAACACTGAAGCTTTCTTT
NA,TRBV7-9,TRBJ2-7,TRBD1,CASSQTGADYEQYF,TGTGCCAGCAGCCAGACAGGGGCGGACTACGAGCAGTACTTC
NA,TRBV7-6,TRBJ2-1,NA,CASSLNVPFSYNEQFF,TGTGCCAGCAGCTTAAACGTTCCTTTCTCCTACAATGAGCAGTTCTTC
NA,TRBV7-9,TRBJ1-6,NA,CASSLLPGKIKTLHF,TGTGCCAGCAGCTTATTACCAGGGAAAATTAAGACCCTCCACTTT
NA,TRBV7-9,TRBJ2-3,TRBD2,CASSAPGTSGRASDTQYF,TGTGCCAGCAGCGCACCCGGGACTAGCGGGAGGGCCTCAGATACGCAGTATTTT
NA,TRBV4-1,TRBJ1-1,NA,CASSQERGRLNTEAFF,TGCGCCAGCAGCCAAGAAAGGGGACGGTTGAACACTGAAGCTTTCTTT